A single sample is the source of the 19 T cell receptor beta chains below, sequenced in a study of cytomegalovirus exposure and HLA in healthy donors (dated 2017 in TCRdb). Library preparation was by the immunoSEQ multiplex PCR assay. For the multiplex PCR, a mixture combining 60 forward primers for TCR Vbeta segments and 13 reverse primers for TCR Jbeta segments was used. The table was pulled from immuneACCESS by TCRdb, which kept in-frame rearrangements only. Such tables lose some clones; where checked, under half of the loss comes from unresolved V genes, and the rest has no known cause. Within this sample are 140,000 to 150,000 clones, with 75% to 85% of them counted one time only. The ten largest make up around 4.4% of the sample. Sequences were obtained from PBMCs. The receptors come from a man in his forties in good health and CMV-seronegative.

This chain joins TRBV4-2 and TRBJ2-2; D may be TRBD1 (5 bases). The germline V gene has CDR1 LGHNA and CDR2 YNFKEQ. Deletions cut 0 bases from V and 7 bases from J, with 6 bases between. The CDR3 loop spans 13 amino acids. CDR3 coding DNA: TGTGCCAGCAGCCAAGAAGGGGTCGGGGAGCTGTTTTTT. Translated: CASSQEGVGELFF.

The chain combines TRBV11-2 with TRBJ2-3; 13 positions match TRBD2. CDR3 size: 17 residues. Trimming took 5 bases from V and 6 from J; bases not matched to a gene: 11. Germline lookup yields CDR1 SGHAT and CDR2 FQNNGV. The CDR3 bases are TGTGCCAGCAGCCCGGGACTAGCGGGACCCGATTTGGATACGCAGTATTTT. Amino acids: CASSPGLAGPDLDTQYF.

The chain couples TRBV18 to TRBJ2-3; D call uncertain. The germline V gene has CDR1 KGHSH and CDR2 LQKENI. V was pared by 2 bases and J by 3 bases, with 12 bases between. This CDR3 has 15 amino acids. The CDR3 region is CASSPKRRKTDTQYF. The CDR3 DNA follows: TGTGCCAGCTCACCAAAGCGTCGGAAAACAGATACGCAGTATTTT.

The CDR3 loop reads CASSRDIGNYGYTF. The CDR3 region has the DNA TGTGCCAGCAGTCGGGACATCGGTAACTATGGCTACACCTTC. The V call is TRBV6-4, the J call TRBJ1-2; possible D gene TRBD1, 6 bases. Germline loops: CDR1 MRHNA, CDR2 SNTAGT. V was clipped by 5 bases and J by 1 base, with 11 bases between them. The CDR3 has 14 residues.

The chain carries TRBV11-2 and TRBJ1-6; D gene unclear. V dropped 5 bases and J dropped 13 bases, with 15 bases sitting between them. Per germline, CDR1 SGHAT and CDR2 FQNNGV. The CDR3 length is 13 residues. The chain's CDR3 is CASSPPRDGPLHF. CDR3 bases: TGTGCCAGCAGCCCTCCCCGGGATGGGCCCCTCCACTTT. The full variable domain, with the rest looked up from reference TRBV11-2 and TRBJ1-6, is EAGVAQSPRYKIIEKRQSVAFWCNPISGHATLYWYQQILGQGPKLLIQFQNNGVVDDSQLPKDRFSAERLKGVDSTLKIQPAKLEDSAVYLCASSPPRDGPLHFGNGTRLTVT.

This chain links TRBV9 with TRBJ1-3; the match to TRBD1 covers 12 bases. J lost 4 bases, V lost 3 bases, and 2 bases had no gene match. CDR3 length equals 15 residues. Germline V gives CDR1 SGDLS, CDR2 YYNGEE. The chain's CDR3 is CASSEGQGAGNTIYF. The CDR3 DNA reads as TGTGCCAGCAGCGAGGGACAGGGGGCGGGAAACACCATATATTTT.

The CDR3 sequence is CASSLGQGQPQHF. In DNA, the CDR3 is TGTGCCAGCAGCCTGGGACAGGGGCAGCCCCAGCATTTT. The chain combines TRBV7-7 with TRBJ1-5, with 10 bases that match TRBD1. The CDR3 length is 13 residues. The ends lost 5 bases at V and 7 bases at J; junction bases unmatched: 2. In germline, CDR1 is SSHAT, CDR2 FNYEAQ (reference sequence).

The chain combines TRBV18 with TRBJ2-5; 8 nucleotides agree with TRBD1. J lost 4 bases, V lost 2 bases, and 3 bases had no gene match. CDR3 length: 14 amino acids. Germline CDR1 KGHSH, CDR2 LQKENI. The CDR3 sequence: CASSPDRGGETQYF. CDR3 coding DNA: TGTGCCAGCTCACCAGACAGGGGCGGAGAGACCCAGTACTTC. Together with reference TRBV18 and TRBJ2-5, the CDR3 gives the full variable domain: NAGVMQNPRHLVRRRGQEARLRCSPMKGHSHVYWYRQLPEEGLKFMVYLQKENIIDESGMPKERFSAEFPKEGPSILRIQQVVRGDSAAYFCASSPDRGGETQYFGPGTRLLVL.

The chain combines TRBV5-4 with TRBJ2-2; TRBD1 matches 7 bases. Germline V gene sequence: CDR1 SGHNT, CDR2 YYREEE (reference sequence). V dropped 2 bases and J dropped 7; count of bases not matched to a gene: 5. The CDR3 consists of 14 residues. The CDR3 region is CASSLDRAVGELFF. CDR3 in DNA: TGTGCCAGCAGCTTAGACAGGGCGGTCGGGGAGCTGTTTTTT. The complete variable domain, with remaining parts taken from reference TRBV5-4 and TRBJ2-2, reads ETGVTQSPTHLIKTRGQQVTLRCSSQSGHNTVSWYQQALGQGPQFIFQYYREEENGRGNFPPRFSGLQFPNYSSELNVNALELDDSALYLCASSLDRAVGELFFGEGSRLTVL.

The chain couples TRBV15 to TRBJ1-4; weak D call: TRBD1 (6 bases). The V gene's germline CDR1 is LNHNV and CDR2 YYDKDF (reference sequence). CDR3 length: 15 amino acids. The V and J ends lost 0 bases and 5 bases respectively, with 10 bases between them. The CDR3: CATSRDQGINEKLFF. The CDR3 DNA is TGTGCCACCAGCAGAGATCAGGGGATAAATGAAAAACTGTTTTTT. The full variable domain, its missing parts supplied by reference TRBV15 and TRBJ1-4, is DAMVIQNPRYQVTQFGKPVTLSCSQTLNHNVMYWYQQKSSQAPKLLFHYYDKDFNNEADTPDNFQSRRPNTSFCFLDIRSPGLGDTAMYLCATSRDQGINEKLFFGSGTQLSVL.

The gene calls are TRBV27 and TRBJ2-2; D perhaps matches TRBD2 (5 bases). Looked up from germline, CDR1 is MNHEY and CDR2 is SMNVEV (reference sequence). Trimming left V 6 bases short and J 0 bases short, with 5 bases between. The CDR3 spans 13 residues. In nucleotides, the CDR3 is TGTGCCAGCAGCGGGGCGAACACCGGGGAGCTGTTTTTT. Protein: CASSGANTGELFF.

This rearrangement joins TRBV5-1 to TRBJ1-1; no reliable D call. The ends were cut back, 4 bases at V and 3 bases at J, with 10 bases in the middle. CDR1 is SGHRS and CDR2 is YFSETQ in the germline V gene. CDR3 size: 13 residues. The CDR3 loop reads CASSRTEDTEAFF. The CDR3 nucleotides are TGCGCCAGCAGCCGTACAGAAGACACTGAAGCTTTCTTT.

The chain couples TRBV9 to TRBJ2-5; a possible D gene is TRBD2 (6 bases). In germline, CDR1 is SGDLS, CDR2 YYNGEE. The CDR3 totals 14 residues. The germline V and J ends were trimmed by 2 bases and 5 bases, with 13 bases remaining between them. CDR3 bases: TGTGCCAGCAGCGTTGGCGGGGACGGGGAGACCCAGTACTTC. Its protein is CASSVGGDGETQYF.

V usage is TRBV30 and J usage is TRBJ1-2; tentatively, D is TRBD1 (5 bases). Germline-derived CDR1 and CDR2 are GTSNPN and SVGIG (reference sequence). With 0 bases removed from V and 7 bases from J, the gap between germline ends came to 12 bases. The CDR3 sequence is 13 residues long. The CDR3 coding sequence is TGTGCCTGGAGTGTAAGGCAGGGTGGTGGCTACACCTTC. Amino acid sequence: CAWSVRQGGGYTF.

The chain uses TRBV7-8 and TRBJ2-2, with TRBD1 matching 7 bases. V trimming: 4 bases; J trimming: 2 bases; junction bases outside the gene matches: 4. The CDR3 extends over 15 amino acids. The germline V gene has CDR1 SGHVS and CDR2 FQNEAQ. DNA of the CDR3: TGTGCCAGCAGCTGGGGACAGCCTAACACCGGGGAGCTGTTTTTT. It is translated as CASSWGQPNTGELFF.

This chain links TRBV10-2 with TRBJ1-2; 8 bases match TRBD1. The CDR3 has 16 residues. Trimming at V came to 0 bases and at J to 6 bases, leaving 9 bases not matched to a gene. Germline CDR1 and CDR2: WSHSY and SAAADI. The CDR3 DNA sequence: TGCGCCAGCAGTGAGTCAGGACAGGGAGGGATGGATGGCTACACCTTC. This sequence encodes CASSESGQGGMDGYTF.

The rearrangement joins TRBV27 to TRBJ2-1; tentative D call: TRBD2 (6 bases). The CDR3 sequence is 15 residues long. V shed 7 bases and J shed 0 bases, with 13 bases lying between them. In germline, CDR1 is MNHEY, CDR2 SMNVEV (reference sequence). The CDR3 protein is CASTRGGASYNEQFF. In DNA, the CDR3 is TGTGCCAGCACGCGCGGCGGGGCCTCCTACAATGAGCAGTTCTTC.

Concerning this clone itself: This specimen includes other DNA sequences encoding the same CDR3. V is TRBV7-9 and J is TRBJ1-5; the D gene is possibly TRBD1 (5 bases). The CDR3 is 14 residues long. Trimming shortened V by 2 bases and J by 2 bases, and 7 bases separated the two germline ends. From germline, CDR1 is SEHNR and CDR2 FQNEAQ (reference sequence). The CDR3 DNA reads TGTGCCAGCAGCTTAACGGGGGGCAATCAGCCCCAGCATTTT. It yields the protein CASSLTGGNQPQHF.

The chain employs TRBV18 and TRBJ1-2; D not resolved. The CDR3 loop spans 13 amino acids. The germline V gene has CDR1 KGHSH and CDR2 LQKENI. V was cut by 2 bases and J by 3 bases, with 7 bases left in between. The CDR3, as DNA: TGTGCCAGCTCACCATCTCGGGACTATGGCTACACCTTC. This sequence encodes CASSPSRDYGYTF.